The 4 T cell receptor beta chains below all came from one sample that was sequenced in a study of cytotoxic CD8 clonotypes in ibrutinib-treated CLL. Only in-frame clones appear in the TCRdb table, and some are missing; sequencing was by immunoSEQ multiplex PCR. The table shows 250,000 to 350,000 clones, with less than 85% occurring only once. The source material was PBMCs, sampled at disease progression, from a patient treated with ibrutinib. The source of these receptors is a human donor with chronic lymphocytic leukemia.

The rearrangement uses TRBV9 and TRBJ1-4, with D possibly matching TRBD1 (6 bases). V lost 4 bases, J lost 10 bases, and 17 bases lay in between. Germline CDR1 reads SGDLS; CDR2 reads YYNGEE. This CDR3 spans 14 amino acids. CDR3 sequence reads: CASSPIGGARKLFF. The CDR3 DNA reads TGTGCCAGCAGCCCCATAGGGGGGGCCCGAAAACTGTTTTTT.

V usage is TRBV7-6 and J usage is TRBJ2-1; 8 nucleotides align to TRBD2. V shed 5 bases and J 2 bases; nucleotides not matched to a gene: 11. The CDR3 is 17 amino acids. Germline V gene sequence: CDR1 SGHVS, CDR2 FNYEAQ. The chain's CDR3 is CASSPNLAGYPYNEQFF. DNA for the CDR3: TGTGCCAGCAGCCCCAACTTAGCGGGATACCCCTACAATGAGCAGTTCTTC. Full variable domain (remainder filled in from reference TRBV7-6 and TRBJ2-1): GAGVSQSPRYKVTKRGQDVALRCDPISGHVSLYWYRQALGQGPEFLTYFNYEAQQDKSGLPNDRFSAERPEGSISTLTIQRTEQRDSAMYRCASSPNLAGYPYNEQFFGPGTRLTVL.

The chain is built from TRBV18 and TRBJ2-7; TRBD1 might be the D (6 bases). The germline V gene has CDR1 KGHSH and CDR2 LQKENI. There are 15 residues in the CDR3. Between the trimmed V and J ends, which lost 5 bases and 1 base, there was a span of 15 bases. CDR3 DNA: TGTGCCAGCTCAAATGGACAGAGCCTGTCCTACGAGCAGTACTTC. This sequence encodes CASSNGQSLSYEQYF. Using reference TRBV18 and TRBJ2-7 for the parts outside the CDR3, the full variable domain is NAGVMQNPRHLVRRRGQEARLRCSPMKGHSHVYWYRQLPEEGLKFMVYLQKENIIDESGMPKERFSAEFPKEGPSILRIQQVVRGDSAAYFCASSNGQSLSYEQYFGPGTRLTVT.

This clone was seen a handful of times. V usage is TRBV7-9 and J usage is TRBJ2-7; no definite D call. This CDR3 is built from 13 residues. Trimming took off 3 bases at V and 1 base at J, with 7 bases between the two ends. Germline assignment: CDR1 SEHNR and CDR2 FQNEAQ (reference sequence). CDR3 sequence: CASSFGGSYEQYF. CDR3 nucleotide sequence: TGTGCCAGCAGCTTTGGTGGGTCCTACGAGCAGTACTTC.